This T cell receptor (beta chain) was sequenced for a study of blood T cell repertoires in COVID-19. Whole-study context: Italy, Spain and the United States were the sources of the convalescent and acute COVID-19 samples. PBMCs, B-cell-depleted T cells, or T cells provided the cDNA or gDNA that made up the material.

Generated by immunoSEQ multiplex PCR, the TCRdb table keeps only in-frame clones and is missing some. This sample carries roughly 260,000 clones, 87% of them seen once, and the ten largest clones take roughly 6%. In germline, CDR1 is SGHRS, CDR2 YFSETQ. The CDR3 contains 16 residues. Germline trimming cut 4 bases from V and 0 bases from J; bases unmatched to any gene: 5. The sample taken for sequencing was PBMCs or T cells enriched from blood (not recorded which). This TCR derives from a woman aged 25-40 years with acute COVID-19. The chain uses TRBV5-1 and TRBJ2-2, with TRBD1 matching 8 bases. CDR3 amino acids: CASSLTGVANTGELFF. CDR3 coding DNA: TGCGCCAGCAGCCTGACAGGGGTTGCGAACACCGGGGAGCTGTTTTTT.